These 12 T cell receptor beta chains share one sample of origin, sequenced in a study of blood T cell repertoires in COVID-19 (dated by TCRdb to about 2020). To prepare the library, the immunoSEQ multiplex PCR assay was applied. This is the immuneACCESS table as TCRdb keeps it, with only in-frame sequences that have V and J called. A part of the clones is gone; compared with another copy, unresolved V genes explain less than half, and the rest is unexplained. Within this sample are about 150,000 clones, with roughly nine tenths of them counted one time only. About 4% of the sample is taken by the ten largest. The sample comprised PBMCs or T cells enriched from blood (not recorded which). The receptors shown here come from a middle-aged woman who had been exposed to COVID-19.

This rearrangement joins TRBV11-3 to TRBJ2-3; 7 bases are a match to TRBD2. Germline CDR1 is SGHNT and CDR2 is YENEEA. The trim removed 6 bases at V and 2 bases at J, leaving 2 bases unmatched. The CDR3 has 13 amino acids. This CDR3 is CASRGGVTDTQYF. CDR3 nucleotides: TGTGCCAGCAGGGGGGGGGTCACAGATACGCAGTATTTT.

V usage is TRBV5-4 and J usage is TRBJ1-3, with TRBD1 matching over 7 bases. Losses at the gene ends were 4 bases for V and 0 bases for J; bases not matched to a gene: 4. This CDR3 spans 15 amino acids. Germline-derived CDR1 and CDR2 are SGHNT and YYREEE (reference sequence). CDR3 sequence: CASSPGTASGNTIYF. The DNA for the CDR3 is TGTGCCAGCAGCCCCGGGACAGCCTCTGGAAACACCATATATTTT.

V gene TRBV6-6 combines with J gene TRBJ1-6; 9 positions match TRBD1. The CDR3 has 16 residues. The junction had 3 bases not matched to a gene; V was cut back by 0 bases and J by 6 bases. Looked up from germline, CDR1 is MNHNY and CDR2 is SVGAGI (reference sequence). CDR3 DNA sequence: TGTGCCAGCAGTTACTCTACAGGGGGCAGTAATTCACCCCTCCACTTT. It codes for CASSYSTGGSNSPLHF.

The rearrangement uses TRBV11-2 and TRBJ2-1; TRBD2 matches 9 bases. This CDR3 is 15 amino acids long. The V gene's germline CDR1 is SGHAT and CDR2 FQNNGV. The V and J ends lost 5 bases and 8 bases, in that order; junction bases with no gene match: 10. The CDR3 region has the DNA TGTGCCAGCAGCCCAAGTTACGCGGGAGGGGATGAGCAGTTCTTC. Amino acid sequence: CASSPSYAGGDEQFF.

The chain couples TRBV5-4 to TRBJ1-5; D not resolved. V gave up 2 bases and J gave up 2 bases, with 2 bases separating them. The germline CDR1 and CDR2 sequences are SGHNT and YYREEE (reference sequence). CDR3 size: 12 residues. CDR3 nucleotides: TGTGCCAGCAGCTTCGGCAATCAGCCCCAGCATTTT. Protein: CASSFGNQPQHF.

The count of this clone is one. This chain links TRBV5-6 with TRBJ1-5; 9 bases are shared with TRBD1. CDR3 length: 17 amino acids. Trimming cost V 0 bases and J 3 bases; bases outside gene matches: 7. CDR1 is SGHDT and CDR2 is YYEEEE in the germline V gene. The CDR3 sequence: CASSLGGGQGFNQPQHF. The CDR3 DNA sequence: TGTGCCAGCAGCTTGGGGGGAGGACAGGGGTTCAATCAGCCCCAGCATTTT.

This chain connects TRBV5-1 to TRBJ1-2; 11 bases align to TRBD1. V was clipped by 4 bases and J by 6 bases; unmatched bases: 5. This CDR3 is 14 amino acids long. CDR1 is SGHRS, CDR2 YFSETQ, per germline. The CDR3 sequence: CASSQDRGHDGYTF. CDR3 in DNA: TGCGCCAGCAGCCAGGACAGGGGGCACGATGGCTACACCTTC.

This clone was detected only once. Distinct nucleotide sequences in the sample also encode this CDR3. J is TRBJ2-1 and V is TRBV19; a possible D gene is TRBD1 (6 bases). Germline V gene data show CDR1 as LNHDA and CDR2 as SQIVND (reference sequence). The V gene lost 4 bases and the J gene lost 0 bases, with 10 bases spanning the gap. This CDR3 has 15 amino acids. The DNA for the CDR3 is TGTGCCAGTAGTACCGACAGGAGCTCCTACAATGAGCAGTTCTTC. Residues: CASSTDRSSYNEQFF.

The V and J genes are TRBV3-1 (or the pseudogene TRBV3-2) and TRBJ1-1; D possibly corresponds to TRBD1 (6 bases). The germline CDR1 and CDR2 sequences are LGHDT and YNNKEL (reference sequence). This CDR3 has 14 amino acids. Trimming removed 0 bases from V and 11 bases from J, with 16 bases in between. CDR3 residues: CASSQEGLQGRAFF. For the CDR3, the DNA is TGTGCCAGCAGCCAAGAGGGGCTACAGGGCCGGGCTTTCTTT.

This sequence joins TRBV5-1 and TRBJ2-1; 9 bases align to TRBD2. V was clipped by 3 bases and J by 1 base; unmatched bases: 17. Germline CDR1 SGHRS, CDR2 YFSETQ. CDR3 length: 20 residues. The CDR3 DNA sequence: TGCGCCAGCAGCTCAACTCCTTCTCTGGTAGCGGGGGAGTCCTACAATGAGCAGTTCTTC. This sequence encodes CASSSTPSLVAGESYNEQFF.

This clone was picked up one time. The chain employs TRBV28 and TRBJ2-1, with TRBD2 identical over 8 bases. CDR1 is MDHEN and CDR2 is SYDVKM in the germline V gene. After removal of 7 bases from V and 8 bases from J, the junction contained 7 bases not matched to a gene. The CDR3 has 13 residues. CDR3 coding DNA: TGTGCCAGCATTAGAAGCGGGAGCGATGAGCAGTTCTTC. The encoded protein is CASIRSGSDEQFF.

CDR3 DNA sequence: TGTGCCAGTAGTCCCCGTCAGGGGTCCTCCTACGAGCAGTACTTC. Protein product: CASSPRQGSSYEQYF. The genes are TRBV19 and TRBJ2-7; possible D gene TRBD1, 6 bases. The V and J ends lost 5 bases and 0 bases respectively, with 14 bases between them. Germline assignment: CDR1 LNHDA and CDR2 SQIVND (reference sequence). There are 15 residues in the CDR3.